The entry below gives a single T cell receptor beta chain sequence along with its context. Its cognate antigen is unknown. This sample is drawn from a study of blood T cells in healthy people across ages. Study-wide background: Researchers report that template switching captured about one barcoded beta molecule per two T cells.

Whole-study results and caveats: Possibly confounding the expanded clonotype changes was the fact that donor CMV status was unknown.

V was shortened by 5 bases and J by 6 bases, with 17 bases between the two germline ends. CDR3 length: 15 residues. Germline CDR1 reads SEHNR; CDR2 reads FQNEAQ (reference sequence). They isolated at least 6 million PBMCs from each sample. Sample-barcoded 5' priming and a J-beta primer mix drove a second PCR of roughly 6 to 12 cycles. TCRdb re-called the 5' RACE reads with MiXCR, one entry per CDR3 protein. The sample lists around 970,000 distinct CDR3 sequences; roughly half were seen once. Sequencing was done on a sample of blood. The source of this sequence is a woman between 55 and 75 years old in good health. The genes are TRBV7-9 and TRBJ2-1, with D perhaps TRBD1 (5 bases). The CDR3 reads CASSPVVRRGNEQFF. CDR3 coding DNA: TGTGCCAGCAGCCCGGTGGTCCGAAGGGGCAATGAGCAGTTCTTC. The whole variable domain, filled in from reference TRBV7-9 and TRBJ2-1, reads DTGVSQNPRHKITKRGQNVTFRCDPISEHNRLYWYRQTLGQGPEFLTYFQNEAQLEKSRLLSDRFSAERPKGSFSTLEIQRTEQGDSAMYLCASSPVVRRGNEQFFGPGTRLTVL.